This T cell receptor (beta chain) was identified during a study of Graves' ophthalmopathy and Graves' hyperthyroidism. Patients in the hyperthyroidism group, adults aged 18 to 65, were newly diagnosed, under 2 months' duration. The authors amplified TCR beta CDR3 regions from RNA transcripts. The first-round RT-PCR employed HTBI primers together with the Qiagen OneStep RT-PCR kit. A multiplex PCR was then performed as the second round. TCRdb re-analysed the multiplex PCR reads in MiXCR, keeping a single row per CDR3 protein. This table has around 520,000 distinct CDR3 sequences, 35% to 40% appearing once. This CDR3 has 11 amino acids. Germline lookup yields CDR1 DFQATT and CDR2 SNEGSKA (reference sequence). The germline V and J ends were trimmed by 5 bases and 3 bases, with 7 bases remaining between them.

This TCR was recovered from an adult man with Graves' hyperthyroidism. The V and J genes are TRBV20-1 and TRBJ1-1; D remains unclear. Sequencing was performed on peripheral blood or thyroid tissue (not recorded which). CDR3 in amino acids: CSAFLDTEAFF. The CDR3 nucleotides read TGCAGTGCTTTCCTGGACACTGAAGCTTTCTTT.